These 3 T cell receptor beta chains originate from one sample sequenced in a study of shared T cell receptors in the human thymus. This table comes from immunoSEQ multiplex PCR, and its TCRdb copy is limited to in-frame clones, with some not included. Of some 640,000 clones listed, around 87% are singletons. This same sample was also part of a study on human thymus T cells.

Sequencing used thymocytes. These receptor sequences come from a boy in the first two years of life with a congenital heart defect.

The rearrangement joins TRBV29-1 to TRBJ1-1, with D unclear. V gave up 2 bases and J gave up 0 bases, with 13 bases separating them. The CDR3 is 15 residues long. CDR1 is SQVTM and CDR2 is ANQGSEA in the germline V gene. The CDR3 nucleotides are TGCAGCGTTGAAAATAAAAAGAACTTGAACACTGAAGCTTTCTTT. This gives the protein CSVENKKNLNTEAFF.

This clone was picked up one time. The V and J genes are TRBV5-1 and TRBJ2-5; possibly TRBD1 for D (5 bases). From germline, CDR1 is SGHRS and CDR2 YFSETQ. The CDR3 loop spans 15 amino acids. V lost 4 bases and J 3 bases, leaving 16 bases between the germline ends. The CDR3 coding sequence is TGCGCCAGCAGCCTGACAGTGGCGCCCGAAGAGACCCAGTACTTC. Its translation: CASSLTVAPEETQYF.

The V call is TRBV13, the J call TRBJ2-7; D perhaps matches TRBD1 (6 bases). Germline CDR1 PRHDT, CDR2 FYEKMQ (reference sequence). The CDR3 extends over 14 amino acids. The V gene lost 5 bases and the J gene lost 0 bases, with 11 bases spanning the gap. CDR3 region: CASSPNRVSYEQYF. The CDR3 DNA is TGTGCCAGCAGCCCGAACAGGGTCTCCTACGAGCAGTACTTC.